What follows describes a single T cell receptor (beta chain). The data belong to a study of blood T cell repertoires in COVID-19. At the level of the study: COVID-19 samples collected from the United States, Italy and Spain covered acute and convalescent phases.

The CDR3 is 17 amino acids. CDR1 and CDR2 (germline): SGDLS, YYNGEE. V was clipped by 0 bases and J by 0 bases, with 14 bases between them. Original analysis: The authors estimated nucleated cell counts from reference gene primer amplification. Libraries were prepared by immunoSEQ multiplex PCR; TCRdb keeps only in-frame clonotypes and omits some of them. Clone size and V and J calls were adopted from that table, with D and trimming inferred from the DNA. The table shows around 190,000 clones, with more than 75% occurring only once. Sequenced: peripheral blood. The chain is built from TRBV9 and TRBJ2-3, with D unresolved. The sequence derives from a human donor in a cohort sampled during active COVID-19. CDR3 sequence: CASSVGLAAASTDTQYF. CDR3 in DNA: TGTGCCAGCAGCGTAGGGTTGGCGGCGGCTAGCACAGATACGCAGTATTTT.